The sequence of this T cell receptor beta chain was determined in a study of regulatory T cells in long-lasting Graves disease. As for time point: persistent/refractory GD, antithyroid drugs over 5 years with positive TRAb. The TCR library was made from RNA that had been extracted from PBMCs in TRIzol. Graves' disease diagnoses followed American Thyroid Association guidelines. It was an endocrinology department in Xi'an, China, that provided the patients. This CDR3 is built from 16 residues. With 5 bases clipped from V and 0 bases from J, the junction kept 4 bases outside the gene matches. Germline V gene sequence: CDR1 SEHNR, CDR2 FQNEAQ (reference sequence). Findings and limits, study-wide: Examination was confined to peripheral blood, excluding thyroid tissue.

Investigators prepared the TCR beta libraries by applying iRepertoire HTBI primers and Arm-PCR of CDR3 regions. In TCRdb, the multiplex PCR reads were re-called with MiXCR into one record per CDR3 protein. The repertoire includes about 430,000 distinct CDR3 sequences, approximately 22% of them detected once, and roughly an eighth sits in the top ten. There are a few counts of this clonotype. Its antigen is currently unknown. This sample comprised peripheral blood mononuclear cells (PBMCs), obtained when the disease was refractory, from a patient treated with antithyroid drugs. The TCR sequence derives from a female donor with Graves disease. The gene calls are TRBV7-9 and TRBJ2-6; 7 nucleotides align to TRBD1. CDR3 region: CASSPGQSSGANVLTF. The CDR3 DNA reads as TGTGCCAGCAGCCCGGGACAGAGCTCTGGGGCCAACGTCCTGACTTTC.